The clone carrying this TCR beta chain showed up just a few times. Its antigen is not known. With 3 bases removed from V and 0 bases from J, the gap between germline ends came to 15 bases. Per the germline V gene, CDR1 is SGHAT and CDR2 is FQNNGV. CDR3 size: 17 residues. This entry is derived from a study of yellow fever vaccine responses in identical twins. Each CDR3 protein gets one entry after TCRdb re-called the RT-PCR reads with MiXCR. The sample lists under 12,000 distinct CDR3 sequences, roughly 82% occurring once. Regarding the study as a whole: Convergence reportedly seemed to mark part of the twins' vaccine T cell response, with personalization marking the rest.

This chain links TRBV11-2 with TRBJ1-3; D call uncertain. The receptor's source is a woman in her late teens or twenties who received the yellow fever vaccine. The sample here was T cells from blood (PBMCs), unsorted or a sorted subset (not recorded which), taken before or after yellow fever vaccination (not recorded which). CDR3: CASSFKGSPTSGNTIYF. The CDR3 region has the DNA TGTGCCAGCAGCTTCAAGGGATCCCCCACCTCTGGAAACACCATATATTTT.